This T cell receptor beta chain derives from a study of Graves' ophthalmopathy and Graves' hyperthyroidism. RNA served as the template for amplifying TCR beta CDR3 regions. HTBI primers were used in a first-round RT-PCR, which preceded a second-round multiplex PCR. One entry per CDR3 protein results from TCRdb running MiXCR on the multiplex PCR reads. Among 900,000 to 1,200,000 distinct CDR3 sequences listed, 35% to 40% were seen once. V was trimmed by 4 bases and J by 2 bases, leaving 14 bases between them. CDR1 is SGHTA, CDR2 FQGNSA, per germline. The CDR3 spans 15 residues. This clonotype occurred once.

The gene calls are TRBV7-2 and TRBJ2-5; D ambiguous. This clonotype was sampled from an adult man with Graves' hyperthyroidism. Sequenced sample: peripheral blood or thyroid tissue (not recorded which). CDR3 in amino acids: CASSSNPGSQETQYF. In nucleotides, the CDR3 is TGTGCCAGCAGCTCTAACCCTGGGTCACAAGAGACCCAGTACTTC.